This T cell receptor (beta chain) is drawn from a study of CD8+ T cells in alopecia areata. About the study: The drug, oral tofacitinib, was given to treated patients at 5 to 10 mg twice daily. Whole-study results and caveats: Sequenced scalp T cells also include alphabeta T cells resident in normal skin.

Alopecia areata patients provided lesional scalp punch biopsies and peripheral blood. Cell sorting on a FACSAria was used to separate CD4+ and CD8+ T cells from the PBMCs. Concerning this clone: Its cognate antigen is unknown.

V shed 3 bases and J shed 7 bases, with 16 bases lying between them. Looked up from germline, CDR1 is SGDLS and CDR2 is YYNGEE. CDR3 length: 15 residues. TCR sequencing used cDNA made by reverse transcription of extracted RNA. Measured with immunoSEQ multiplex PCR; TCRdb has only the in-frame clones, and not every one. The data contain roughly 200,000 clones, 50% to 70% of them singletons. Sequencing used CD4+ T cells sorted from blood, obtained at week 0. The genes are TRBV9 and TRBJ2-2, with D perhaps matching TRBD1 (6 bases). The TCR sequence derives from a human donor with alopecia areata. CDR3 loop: CASSAGQGSIGELFF. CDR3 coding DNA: TGTGCCAGCAGCGCCGGGCAGGGGTCGATCGGGGAGCTGTTTTTT.